This TCR beta chain was sequenced for a study of cytomegalovirus exposure and HLA in healthy donors. Background on the study: A prior study identified 100 million to 130 million unique TCR beta sequences from roughly 170 million T cells.

13 Jbeta primers and 60 Vbeta primers were used for the PCR. The method was immunoSEQ multiplex PCR; TCRdb's version includes in-frame clones alone and lacks a portion of them. This sample has approximately 54,000 clones; approximately 82% occur once, and the top ten carry around 2.9%. Note on this clone: Its antigen remains unidentified.

Findings of the study overall: It was assumed in the presence/absence analyses that sequencing depth was roughly uniform across donors. Most TCR sequences proved rare, with some public TCRs found in many donors.

V shed 8 bases, J shed 6 bases, and the junction held 7 bases outside the gene matches. The CDR3 loop spans 14 amino acids. CDR1 and CDR2 (germline): MNHEY, SMNVEV (reference sequence). This sequence was found in a woman between 18 and 30 years old in good health and CMV-seronegative. The chain carries TRBV27 and TRBJ1-5, with TRBD1 matching 10 bases. Sequencing was performed on PBMCs. For the CDR3, the DNA is TGTGCCAGCCGCGCCGGGACAGGGGTTCAGCCCCAGCATTTT. Translated: CASRAGTGVQPQHF.